Here is one TCR beta chain with its context. Its antigen is still unknown. Base qualities are missing; no much larger clone stands one base away. Other DNA sequences in this sample translate to the same CDR3. The trial excluded patients who had a history of autoimmune disease or were on systemic immunosuppression. Peripheral blood for TCR sequencing was collected from all dose cohorts at baseline, on cycle 4 day 1, and on cycle 7 day 1. Samples were obtained from an open-label, multicenter, first-in-human phase I dose-escalation trial of ivuxolimab. Adults with locally advanced or metastatic melanoma, renal cell carcinoma, hepatocellular carcinoma or head and neck squamous cell carcinoma were enrolled in the trial. Before TCR sequencing, CD4+ T cells and CD8+ T cells were sorted from peripheral blood as separate populations. Reading the germline V gene gives CDR1 SGHTA and CDR2 FQGNSA. Relative to germline, V is missing 1 base and J is missing 3 bases, with 3 bases of the junction outside any gene match. The CDR3, cysteine through phenylalanine, is 15 amino acids long. Only the CDR3 portion is preserved as DNA: 45 bases, with reading frame beginning at the first base.

The data were obtained in a study of OX40 agonist ivuxolimab in advanced cancers. In terms of the full investigation: Ivuxolimab, which targeted the costimulatory receptor OX40 (CD134), was an agonistic, fully human IgG2 monoclonal antibody. Intravenous ivuxolimab was administered to patients every 2 weeks at six dose levels: 0.01, 0.1, 0.3, 1.5, 3 and 10 mg/kg. Partial responses were achieved by three dose-escalation patients, of whom one had hepatocellular carcinoma and two had cutaneous melanoma. The point of sequencing TCRbeta in the periphery was to test whether ivuxolimab changed TCR sequence diversity and drove clonal T-cell expansion. Of the roughly 53 patients in dose escalation, approximately 20 had hepatocellular carcinoma, approximately 15 had melanoma, 9 had renal cell carcinoma and 9 had head and neck cancer. The paper describes the monotherapy dose-escalation part (N ≈ 50 patients) of the phase I trial of ivuxolimab. A male proportion of about 79% and a mean age of approximately 55 years, ranging from about 20 to 85, were recorded for the dose-escalation cohort. Patients were allowed to have had prior anti-PD-1, anti-PD-L1 or anti-CTLA-4 therapy, and approximately 40% of the dose-escalation patients had been treated with checkpoint inhibitors.

Genomic DNA was isolated from the sorted cells so that the TCRbeta CDR3 region could be sequenced. The immunoSEQ Assay was used for sequencing of TCRbeta CDR3 regions. TCRdb provides this immuneACCESS table in a form limited to in-frame rearrangements. Some clones are lacking; in checked studies, under half of them reflect an unresolved V gene, and why the rest are absent is not known. For this sample there are 65,000 to 100,000 clones; approximately 86% appear just once. About 4% of the sample comes from the top ten. General conclusions and limits of the study: On average, CD8+ T cells showed more expanded clones than CD4+ T cells after ivuxolimab. Low levels of normalized T-cell clonal expansion were also seen in some patients who did not respond. Antigen specificity was not determined for the clonally expanded peripheral T cells. At doses of 0.1 to 3.0 mg/kg, clonal expansion of both CD4+ and CD8+ blood T cells was observed from baseline to week 6. In the 0.1-3.0 mg/kg groups, partial responders were among the patients with the lowest normalized peripheral clonal expansion, particularly in CD8+ T cells.

This receptor chain uses TRBV7-2 and TRBJ2-1; 7 nucleotides in the junction match TRBD2. This specimen consisted of CD4+ or CD8+ T cells sorted from blood, obtained in a trial of the OX40 agonist ivuxolimab. This TCR was sampled from an adult with an advanced solid tumor such as melanoma, head and neck, liver or kidney cancer. In nucleotides, the sequence is TGTGCCAGCAGCTTAGGTTTAGCGGGCTACAATGAGCAGTTCTTC. It encodes CASSLGLAGYNEQFF. Where the CDR3 stops, the reference TRBV7-2 and TRBJ2-1 genes take over; the full variable domain is GAGVSQSPSNKVTEKGKDVELRCDPISGHTALYWYRQSLGQGLEFLIYFQGNSAPDKSGLPSDRFSAERTGGSVSTLTIQRTQQEDSAVYLCASSLGLAGYNEQFFGPGTRLTVL.